This T cell receptor beta chain appears in the sequencing data of a study of blood T cell repertoires in COVID-19. This CDR3 region has 15 residues. V shed 3 bases and J 9 bases; nucleotides not matched to a gene: 4. Germline V gene lookup returns CDR1 SGHVS and CDR2 FQNEAQ. The Seattle patients, enrolled during active infection, were followed longitudinally. Clones were read by immunoSEQ multiplex PCR, and TCRdb kept only the in-frame ones, dropping some. The sample has some 250,000 clones, approximately 86% seen once; the top ten hold about 5%. The V call is TRBV7-8, the J call TRBJ2-1; 14 positions match TRBD2. Sequencing was performed on peripheral blood. This receptor was obtained from a woman aged 60-70 years with COVID-19, enrolled during active disease. CDR3: CASSFRTSGRIEQFF. Written as DNA, the CDR3 is TGTGCCAGCAGCTTCCGGACTAGCGGGAGGATTGAGCAGTTCTTC. The complete variable domain, with remaining parts taken from reference TRBV7-8 and TRBJ2-1, reads GAGVSQSPRYKVAKRGQDVALRCDPISGHVSLFWYQQALGQGPEFLTYFQNEAQLDKSGLPSDRFFAERPEGSVSTLKIQRTQQEDSAVYLCASSFRTSGRIEQFFGPGTRLTVL.